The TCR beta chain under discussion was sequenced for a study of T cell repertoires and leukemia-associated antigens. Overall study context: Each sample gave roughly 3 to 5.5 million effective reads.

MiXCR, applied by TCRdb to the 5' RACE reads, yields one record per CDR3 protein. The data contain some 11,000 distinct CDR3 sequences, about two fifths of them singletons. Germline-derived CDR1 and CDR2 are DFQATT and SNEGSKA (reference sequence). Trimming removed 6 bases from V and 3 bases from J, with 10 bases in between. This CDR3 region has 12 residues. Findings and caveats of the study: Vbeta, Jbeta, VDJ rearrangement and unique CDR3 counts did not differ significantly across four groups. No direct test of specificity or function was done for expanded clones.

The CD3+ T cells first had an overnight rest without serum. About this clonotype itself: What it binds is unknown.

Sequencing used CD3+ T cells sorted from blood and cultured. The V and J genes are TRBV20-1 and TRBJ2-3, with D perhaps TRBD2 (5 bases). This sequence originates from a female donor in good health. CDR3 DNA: TGCAGTGCCGCACGGGAAACAGATACGCAGTATTTT. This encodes CSAARETDTQYF.